Below, 3 T cell receptor beta chains from the same sample are listed, as sequenced in a study of T-cell reconstitution after alpha-beta-depleted transplantation in children. As it was prepared, the TCRbeta library received unique molecular identifiers. TCRdb reprocessed the PCR reads via MiXCR and lists one record per CDR3 protein. The sample gives roughly 610,000 distinct CDR3 sequences, roughly a tenth of which show up once; about 4% is in the top ten. Sequenced here: PBMCs from the stem cell graft donor, sampled from the stem cell graft. The receptor source for this set is a human donor who donated a stem cell graft to a child with acute myeloid leukemia.

This sequence joins TRBV4-3 and TRBJ2-3, with D perhaps TRBD2 (5 bases). Germline CDR1 and CDR2: LGHNA and YSLEER. The V and J ends lost 7 bases and 2 bases respectively, with 10 bases between them. CDR3 length: 13 amino acids. The chain's CDR3 is CASKSGATDTQYF. CDR3 nucleotide sequence: TGCGCCAGCAAAAGCGGAGCCACAGATACGCAGTATTTT.

The rearrangement links TRBV27 to TRBJ2-3; the D gene is possibly TRBD2 (5 bases). This CDR3 has 13 residues. V was cut by 7 bases and J by 2 bases, with 10 bases left in between. Looked up from germline, CDR1 is MNHEY and CDR2 is SMNVEV (reference sequence). The CDR3 spells CASKERNTDTQYF. As DNA, the CDR3 is TGTGCCAGCAAGGAGCGGAACACAGATACGCAGTATTTT.

The chain has TRBV18 and TRBJ2-3, with D perhaps matching TRBD2 (6 bases). The germline gives CDR1 KGHSH, CDR2 LQKENI. CDR3 size: 14 residues. Trimming cost V 3 bases and J 4 bases, with 11 bases left between them. The CDR3 nucleotides are TGTGCCAGCTCACCCGTAGGAGGGTCAGATACGCAGTATTTT. As protein: CASSPVGGSDTQYF. The variable domain in full, completed from reference TRBV18 and TRBJ2-3, reads NAGVMQNPRHLVRRRGQEARLRCSPMKGHSHVYWYRQLPEEGLKFMVYLQKENIIDESGMPKERFSAEFPKEGPSILRIQQVVRGDSAAYFCASSPVGGSDTQYFGPGTRLTVL.